This passage covers 3 T cell receptor beta chains from one sample sequenced in a study of blood T cell repertoires in COVID-19. The method was immunoSEQ multiplex PCR; TCRdb's version includes in-frame clones alone and lacks a portion of them. The sample has under 20,000 clones, 80% to 85% seen once. The sequencing sample was made of peripheral blood. Receptors originate from a man aged 55-75 years with acute or convalescent COVID-19.

This chain links TRBV9 with TRBJ2-5, with TRBD1 matching 8 bases. CDR1 is SGDLS and CDR2 is YYNGEE in the germline V gene. This CDR3 has 14 residues. V gave up 3 bases and J gave up 4 bases; unmatched junction bases: 5. The CDR3 here is CASSAYRGTETQYF. The CDR3, as DNA: TGTGCCAGCAGCGCCTACAGGGGGACAGAGACCCAGTACTTC.

The chain recombines TRBV19 with TRBJ2-6; unclear D gene. V lost 4 bases to trimming and J lost 0 bases, with 16 bases between them. The CDR3 is 18 amino acids. Germline CDR1 is LNHDA and CDR2 is SQIVND (reference sequence). The CDR3 is CASSNRVRPGSGANVLTF. For the CDR3, the DNA is TGTGCCAGTAGTAATAGAGTCAGGCCCGGCTCTGGGGCCAACGTCCTGACTTTC.

V gene TRBV5-6 combines with J gene TRBJ1-2; D gene uncertain. In germline, CDR1 is SGHDT, CDR2 YYEEEE. The V end lost 3 bases, the J end lost 8 bases, and 14 bases lay between the germline ends. The CDR3 sequence is 13 residues long. CDR3 bases: TGTGCCAGCAGCTCCGGTGGGCAGTTGGGCTACACCTTC. Translated, it gives CASSSGGQLGYTF.